The present T cell receptor beta chain was sequenced within a study of blood T cell repertoires in COVID-19 (dated by TCRdb to 2020 to 2022). Regarding the complete study: Samples covering the acute and convalescent phases of COVID-19 were provided by collaborators in the United States, Italy and Spain. The material from the prospective study consisted of cDNA or gDNA derived from T cells, B-cell-depleted T cells, or PBMCs. The samples were drawn from two sources: the first 160 participants of the ongoing ImmuneRACE study, and fewer than 1,500 subjects contributed by 6 global collaborators. Nearly every sample came with metadata listing a de-identified subject ID, COVID-19 status, age in years and sex. Where available, HLA class I and class II types were taken from metadata supplied by the sample provider and were not determined by assay-based typing. The dataset comprised deeply sampled blood TCRbeta repertoires from subjects exposed to, actively infected with, or recovered from COVID-19. The repertoires were released in a freely available public database intended as a resource for research on the immune response to SARS-CoV-2.

TCRbeta CDR3 regions were amplified from genomic DNA by means of the immunoSEQ Assay, a bias-controlled multiplex PCR. Per the source publication's procedure: The number of nucleated cells in each sample was estimated by amplification of reference gene primers within the assay. To quantify the absolute abundance of each unique TCRbeta CDR3 rearrangement, sequence reads were collapsed and filtered. For each sample, productive Simpson clonality was calculated as the square root of Simpson's diversity index across productive rearrangements. TCRdb took this table from immuneACCESS and kept in-frame rearrangements with V and J called. Such tables lack part of the clones; where checked against another copy, unresolved V genes explain under half of the gap, and the rest is unexplained. From that table come the V and J calls and clone size; the DNA was used to work out D and trimming. The table for this sample lists hundreds of thousands of clones; approximately 91% of them were counted only once. Together, the top ten hold 0.7% of the sample.

Whole blood was collected in K2EDTA tubes by collaborating institutions according to the institutions' own protocols. For TCRbeta analysis, collaborator samples were shipped as frozen whole blood, as isolated PBMCs, or as DNA extracted from either sample type. Spanning cysteine to phenylalanine, the CDR3 consists of 13 amino acids. Only CDR3 DNA remains: 39 bases, in frame from the first base. Trimming costs V 1 base and J 7 bases, and their ends lie 8 bases apart. From the germline V gene, CDR1 is SGHTA and CDR2 is FQGTGA. Concerning this clone: Its recognized antigen is unknown. The sample holds no much larger clone one base away, and base qualities are not on file.

Findings and caveats that apply to the study as a whole: How much clinical and demographic metadata was included differed by source and by participant, and the metadata was provided uncurated.

The sequence is built from TRBV7-3 and TRBJ2-1; the D gene is perhaps TRBD2, on 5 matching bases. This receptor was identified in a human donor in a cohort sampled during active COVID-19. Sequenced input: peripheral blood. The CDR3 region: CASSLKDLNEQFF. The sequenced DNA is TGTGCCAGCAGCTTAAAGGACTTGAATGAGCAGTTCTTC.